Below are 11 T cell receptor beta chains sequenced from a single sample in a study of blood T cells in healthy people across ages. Then a second PCR, running about 7 to 11 cycles, was carried out with a sample-barcoded 5' primer and a J-beta primer mix. TCRdb re-analysed the 5' RACE reads in MiXCR, keeping a single row per CDR3 protein. The sample consists of roughly 860,000 distinct CDR3 sequences, approximately 67% of them appearing once. Sequenced input: blood. The receptors stem from a man aged 25-45 years in good health.

V is TRBV20-1 and J is TRBJ1-5; 7 nucleotides match TRBD1. Germline V CDR1 and CDR2: DFQATT, SNEGSKA (reference sequence). Germline trimming cut 4 bases from V and 2 bases from J; bases unmatched to any gene: 2. This CDR3 is 13 amino acids long. The CDR3: CSAIDRGNQPQHF. CDR3 DNA: TGCAGTGCTATAGACAGGGGCAATCAGCCCCAGCATTTT.

The chain couples TRBV29-1 to TRBJ2-6; possible D gene TRBD1, 6 bases. Germline assignment: CDR1 SQVTM and CDR2 ANQGSEA. The CDR3 contains 16 residues. V dropped 5 bases and J dropped 0 bases, with 14 bases sitting between them. The DNA for the CDR3 is TGCAGCGTTTGGGGGCCGGAAACCTCTGGGGCCAACGTCCTGACTTTC. Translated: CSVWGPETSGANVLTF.

The rearrangement uses TRBV4-1 and TRBJ2-7, with 7 bases aligning to TRBD1. The ends lost 0 bases at V and 2 bases at J; junction bases unmatched: 4. This CDR3 contains 15 residues. Germline-derived CDR1 and CDR2 are MGHRA and YSYEKL. CDR3 loop: CASSQEQGSPYEQYF. The CDR3 DNA follows: TGCGCCAGCAGCCAAGAACAGGGGTCCCCCTACGAGCAGTACTTC.

The chain combines TRBV12-3 or TRBV12-4 with TRBJ2-4; tentative D call: TRBD1 (6 bases). The J call could be wrong; TRBJ2-7 is a better fit for the DNA end. The CDR3 is 13 amino acids. CDR3 region: CASVGEQGYEQYF. The CDR3 DNA reads TGTGCCAGCGTGGGGGAACAGGGCTACGAGCAGTACTTC.

The V gene is TRBV29-1, the J gene TRBJ2-1; 10 nucleotides agree with TRBD2. V shed 4 bases and J 7 bases; nucleotides not matched to a gene: 13. The CDR3 covers 16 residues. Germline-derived CDR1 and CDR2 are SQVTM and ANQGSEA. The CDR3, as DNA: TGCAGCGTTGTAGGTAGCGGGGGGCCAATTTTGAATGAGCAGTTCTTC. Protein product: CSVVGSGGPILNEQFF.

This clonotype was found a few times. This chain uses TRBV7-3 with TRBJ2-3, with 8 bases that match TRBD1. The germline gives CDR1 SGHTA, CDR2 FQGTGA. Germline trimming cut 5 bases from V and 2 bases from J; bases unmatched to any gene: 9. This CDR3 region has 16 residues. The CDR3 nucleotides are TGTGCCAGCAGCCTTTGGACAGGGCAATTCACAGATACGCAGTATTTT. It is translated as CASSLWTGQFTDTQYF.

This chain uses TRBV28 with TRBJ2-1; 7 nucleotides match TRBD1. This CDR3 has 14 amino acids. Trimming took 8 bases from V and 7 from J; bases not matched to a gene: 11. The germline V gene encodes CDR1 MDHEN and CDR2 SYDVKM. The CDR3 region is CASAADREFNEQFF. The CDR3 nucleotides read TGTGCCAGCGCTGCCGACAGGGAGTTTAATGAGCAGTTCTTC.

The chain has TRBV27 and TRBJ2-1; D remains ambiguous. Germline V gene data show CDR1 as MNHEY and CDR2 as SMNVEV (reference sequence). CDR3 length: 15 amino acids. Trimming shortened V by 4 bases and J by 6 bases, and 16 bases separated the two germline ends. The CDR3 region has the DNA TGTGCCAGCAGTTCCTCCCCGACCGCCATCAATGAGCAGTTCTTC. This gives the protein CASSSSPTAINEQFF.

V gene TRBV2 combines with J gene TRBJ2-7; D not certain. CDR1 SNHLY and CDR2 FYNNEI come from the germline V gene. Trimming removed 2 bases at V and 0 bases at J, with 8 bases between. The CDR3 totals 14 residues. This CDR3 is CASSEFLSSYEQYF. For the CDR3, the DNA is TGTGCCAGCAGTGAATTCCTAAGCTCCTACGAGCAGTACTTC.

This clonotype was seen more than once but under ten times. J is TRBJ2-1 and V is TRBV6-2 or TRBV6-3; TRBD2 matches 7 bases. The CDR3 has 15 residues. From germline, CDR1 is MNHEY and CDR2 SVGEGT. Trimming cost V 2 bases and J 3 bases; bases outside gene matches: 4. The CDR3 DNA reads TGTGCCAGCAGTTACACCGGGGGGTACTACAATGAGCAGTTCTTC. Translation gives CASSYTGGYYNEQFF.

The chain uses TRBV28 and TRBJ1-6; D gene uncertain. V was trimmed by 1 base and J by 7 bases, leaving 8 bases between them. Germline-derived CDR1 and CDR2 are MDHEN and SYDVKM. The CDR3 runs to 14 residues. CDR3 region: CASSLSMGNSPLHF. CDR3 nucleotides: TGTGCCAGCAGTTTATCTATGGGGAATTCACCCCTCCACTTT. Together with reference TRBV28 and TRBJ1-6, the CDR3 gives the full variable domain: DVKVTQSSRYLVKRTGEKVFLECVQDMDHENMFWYRQDPGLGLRLIYFSYDVKMKEKGDIPEGYSVSREKKERFSLILESASTNQTSMYLCASSLSMGNSPLHFGNGTRLTVT.